The TCR beta chain under discussion was sequenced for a study of T cell responses to AZD1222 COVID-19 vaccine (dated by TCRdb to the early 2020s). About the investigation overall: Because spike-specific TCR depth and breadth did not differ between the two schedules, AZD1222 recipients who got a second dose at roughly 4 weeks were pooled with those who got a second dose at roughly 12 weeks. A total of over 230 trial participants underwent TCR sequencing, of whom about 210 had received two doses of AZD1222 and some 25 had received two doses of the MenACWY control vaccine. Trial participants were enrolled by age into 18-55, 56-69 and 70-plus year subgroups, with around 150, 28 and 57 TCR-sequenced participants respectively.

Overall study results and their limits: A significant rise in spike-specific TCR breadth and depth was observed after two AZD1222 doses relative to day 0 and relative to MenACWY recipients. Vaccine-associated CD4 TCRs spanned the whole spike protein, with dominant responses in regions 160-218 and 743-854. Nearly half of unique spike-specific TCRs reportedly recognized epitopes outside regions mutated in the B.1.351 and B.1.1.7 variants. Only a handful of AZD1222 recipients were SARS-CoV-2 seropositive at baseline, limiting conclusions about previously exposed vaccinees. The 56-69-year group was small, and its depth increase did not reach significance, likely because of low power. No day 14 peak-response samples were available, so repertoires were characterized only after the peak T cell response. Participants were mostly white British and included more females than males, and it was suggested by the authors that clonal diversity may have been underestimated.

The CDR3 regions of human TCRbeta chains were analyzed by immunosequencing. In the source study's methods: TCRs in the repertoires were matched against a reference library of SARS-CoV-2-specific TCRs that had been generated with the MIRA antigen-specificity platform. Breadth was defined as the fraction of unique TCRs that were SARS-CoV-2-associated, and depth was defined as the fraction of total T cells that were SARS-CoV-2-associated. Each spike-specific TCR was assigned to its reactive spike region and to a CD4 or CD8 class using the MIRA data. Log10-transformed breadth and depth values were compared by one-way ANOVA with Sidak's multiple comparisons tests. This immuneACCESS table, as held by TCRdb, lists in-frame sequences with V and J called but not all clones. Of the missing ones, under half trace to an unresolved V gene in checked studies; the others have no known cause. V and J calls and clone size follow that table, whereas D and trimming were derived from the DNA. In all, the sample holds tens of thousands of clones, and approximately 89% of those were seen once. The ten largest clones take up about 48% of the sample.

Cut back by 0 bases and 8 bases, the V and J ends lie 5 bases apart. From the cysteine up to the phenylalanine, the CDR3 has a length of 13 residues. Only the CDR3 DNA is retained, 39 bases long and in frame from the first base. The CDR1 and CDR2 encoded by the germline V gene are LGHNA and YNFKEQ. In the case of this clone: The clone's antigen remains unknown. No base-level quality is on record; no much larger clone is a single base apart.

The meaning of the sample's time point label: baseline before first vaccination. Samples from vaccinated people were obtained from the UK trials COV001 and COV002, which included a single-blind randomized controlled phase 2/3 trial of AZD1222 (ChAdOx1 nCoV-19) in healthy adults. Trial participant PBMC samples were collected at day 0 and day 28 after the second dose for TCRbeta chain sequencing. The clonotype was recovered from an adult in good health. Sample: peripheral blood, taken on day 0 of AZD1222 vaccination. This sequence uses TRBV4-2 and TRBJ1-6, with no reliable assignment of the D segment. The DNA sequence is as follows: TGTGCCAGCAGCCAAGATCGCGATTCACCCCTCCACTTT. This gives the protein CASSQDRDSPLHF.